This TCR beta chain was captured by sequencing in a study of molecular identifiers for immune sequencing clone quantification. CDR3 length equals 15 residues. Germline CDR1 is SNHLY and CDR2 is FYNNEI. Trimming removed 6 bases from V and 5 bases from J, with 18 bases in between. Study-level findings and limits: Sizes of highly expanded clones could be underestimated through identical TCRs sharing a barcode.

A few counts support this clonotype. Antigen specificity is unknown. TCRdb re-called the PCR reads through MiXCR, storing one row per CDR3 protein. The data show over 85,000 distinct CDR3 sequences, around 23% seen once. This chain connects TRBV2 to TRBJ2-3, with D possibly matching TRBD1 (6 bases). Sequences were obtained from naive CD8+ T cells from blood, with Jurkat cell RNA spiked in. Noted subset: FACS-sorted CD8+CD4-CCR7+CD45RA+ naive T cells. The origin of this receptor is a human donor in good health. Some libraries in this study had Jurkat cell RNA spiked in. CDR3 loop: CASRRGQSNQDTQYF. The CDR3 region has the DNA TGTGCCAGCAGACGCGGACAGAGCAACCAAGATACGCAGTATTTT.